These 30 T cell receptor beta chains were sequenced from one sample in a study of CXCR3-negative and CXCR3-positive naive CD8 T cells. Findings of the study overall: More hydrophobic TRB CDR3s were found in CXCR3-positive naive cells than in CXCR3-negative naive cells.

TRB cDNA libraries were made by UMI-labeled 5' RACE. Reprocessing the 5' RACE reads, TCRdb reports a single entry for every CDR3 protein and omits DNA. This listing includes some 110,000 distinct CDR3 sequences. The antigens of these receptors remain unknown. Sample: naive CXCR3+ CD8+ T cells from blood. Subset given: CD45RO-CCR7+CD27+CD95- naive CD8+ T cells expressing CXCR3 (TNR3+). These receptors all come from a human donor in good health. Some clones in this sample may be carry-over from other donors' samples.

J is TRBJ2-5 and V is TRBV19; TCRdb gives TRBD1 as the D gene, but with no DNA this cannot be confirmed. This CDR3 is built from 14 residues. Germline V CDR1 and CDR2: LNHDA, SQIVND (reference sequence). This CDR3 is CASSIEAGEETQYF.

The chain links TRBV5-1 to TRBJ2-7; TCRdb reports TRBD1, a call that lacks DNA to check it against. This CDR3 has 14 amino acids. Germline loops: CDR1 SGHRS, CDR2 YFSETQ. The CDR3: CASSLGTGFYEQYF. Looking up the rest from reference TRBV5-1 and TRBJ2-7 gives the full variable domain: KAGVTQTPRYLIKTRGQQVTLSCSPISGHRSVSWYQQTPGQGLQFLFEYFSETQRNKGNFPGRFSGRQFSNSRSEMNVSTLELGDSALYLCASSLGTGFYEQYFGPGTRLTVT.

This sequence joins TRBV7-3 and TRBJ2-3; the TCRdb D gene call, TRBD1, has no DNA to confirm it. The CDR3 has 14 residues. The V gene's germline CDR1 is SGHTA and CDR2 FQGTGA. This chain's CDR3 is CASSFSGGLDTQYF.

The genes are TRBV12-3 or TRBV12-4 and TRBJ1-5. The CDR3 length is 12 residues. The CDR3 is CASSNLGQPQHF.

V usage is TRBV7-9 and J usage is TRBJ1-6; lacking DNA, the TRBD1 call made by TCRdb goes unchecked. The CDR3 sequence is 15 residues long. The germline V gene has CDR1 SEHNR and CDR2 FQNEAQ (reference sequence). The CDR3 spells CASSSAGTVNSPLHF.

This chain connects TRBV12-3 or TRBV12-4 to TRBJ1-2. The length of the CDR3 is 13 residues. CDR3 protein: CASSLDGNYGYTF.

V and J are TRBV6-2 or TRBV6-3 and TRBJ2-7; TCRdb names TRBD2, which stays unverified in the absence of DNA. The CDR3 runs 14 residues. Germline V gene lookup returns CDR1 MNHEY and CDR2 SVGEGT. CDR3 protein: CASGLAVAQYEQYF.

This sequence joins TRBV7-3 and TRBJ2-7. From germline, CDR1 is SGHTA and CDR2 FQGTGA. The length of the CDR3 is 13 residues. This CDR3 reads CASSQTGSYEQYF.

This rearrangement joins TRBV10-3 to TRBJ1-1. Germline CDR1 is ENHRY and CDR2 is SYGVKD. The CDR3 runs 14 residues. CDR3 protein: CAIIEEVGSTEAFF.

CDR3 protein: CASSPFNNEQFF. This chain links TRBV11-3 with TRBJ2-1. The CDR3 totals 12 residues. Germline values: CDR1 SGHNT, CDR2 YENEEA.

The CDR3 region is CASSPESSYNVQFF. The chain is built from TRBV4-1 and TRBJ2-1. Germline CDR1 MGHRA, CDR2 YSYEKL. This CDR3 is 14 amino acids long.

The chain has TRBV30 and TRBJ1-1; the D call from TCRdb, TRBD1, cannot be confirmed without DNA. Germline CDR1 GTSNPN, CDR2 SVGIG (reference sequence). The CDR3 sequence is 13 residues long. The CDR3 is CALETGMNTEAFF.

The chain carries TRBV6-5 and TRBJ2-1; the D gene TCRdb calls, TRBD2, cannot be checked with no DNA. CDR3 length: 12 amino acids. Germline lookup yields CDR1 MNHEY and CDR2 SVGAGI. The CDR3 spells CASSPHGDEQFF.

The CDR3: CASSPSAPKDEQFF. V usage is TRBV7-2 and J usage is TRBJ2-1. This CDR3 has 14 amino acids. Germline V CDR1 and CDR2: SGHTA, FQGNSA.

This sequence joins TRBV28 and TRBJ2-7; the D gene TCRdb calls, TRBD1, cannot be checked with no DNA. Germline CDR1 MDHEN, CDR2 SYDVKM. This CDR3 contains 14 residues. Here the CDR3 reads CASAARGTSYEQYF.

This chain links TRBV29-1 with TRBJ2-1; the TCRdb call, TRBD2, lacks DNA for checking. Germline loops: CDR1 SQVTM, CDR2 ANQGSEA. CDR3 length equals 18 residues. The CDR3 reads CSVEGGGLAGTPYNEQFF.

The chain combines TRBV10-3 with TRBJ2-7. The CDR3 is made up of 14 amino acids. Germline CDR1 and CDR2: ENHRY and SYGVKD. The CDR3 is CAISEAGMKREQYF.

The chain recombines TRBV4-1 with TRBJ1-1. Germline V CDR1 and CDR2: MGHRA, YSYEKL. CDR3 length: 14 residues. The CDR3 sequence: CASSHSPEGTEAFF.

The CDR3 region is CSARVGQVEAFF. The rearrangement joins TRBV20-1 to TRBJ1-1; TCRdb returns TRBD1, unconfirmable since there is no DNA. The germline CDR1 and CDR2 sequences are DFQATT and SNEGSKA (reference sequence). This CDR3 spans 12 amino acids.

This chain connects TRBV29-1 to TRBJ2-1; the TRBD1 assignment by TCRdb is unverifiable without DNA. Per the germline V gene, CDR1 is SQVTM and CDR2 is ANQGSEA. CDR3 size: 13 residues. The CDR3 loop is CSARTAVYNEQFF.

The V call is TRBV5-1, the J call TRBJ2-1; the TCRdb call, TRBD1, lacks DNA for checking. CDR3 length: 15 residues. Germline V CDR1 and CDR2: SGHRS, YFSETQ. The CDR3: CASSLGAGGSNEQFF. Together with reference TRBV5-1 and TRBJ2-1, the CDR3 gives the full variable domain: KAGVTQTPRYLIKTRGQQVTLSCSPISGHRSVSWYQQTPGQGLQFLFEYFSETQRNKGNFPGRFSGRQFSNSRSEMNVSTLELGDSALYLCASSLGAGGSNEQFFGPGTRLTVL.

The chain employs TRBV29-1 and TRBJ2-7. Germline CDR1 and CDR2: SQVTM and ANQGSEA. CDR3 length: 13 residues. The CDR3 sequence: CSVEGRGTYEQYF.

The J gene is TRBJ2-7, the V gene TRBV7-8; TCRdb returns TRBD2, unconfirmable since there is no DNA. This CDR3 is 16 amino acids long. The germline V gene has CDR1 SGHVS and CDR2 FQNEAQ. The chain's CDR3 is CASSFYRGDPPYEQYF.

The chain combines TRBV5-1 with TRBJ2-5. The CDR3 is 13 amino acids. In germline, CDR1 is SGHRS, CDR2 YFSETQ. Here the CDR3 reads CASSSLYQETQYF.

V gene TRBV7-9 combines with J gene TRBJ1-1; TCRdb proposes TRBD1, but this gene call is untestable without DNA. CDR1 and CDR2 (germline): SEHNR, FQNEAQ (reference sequence). The CDR3 contains 14 residues. The CDR3 is CASSHRDGPTEAFF. The complete variable domain, with remaining parts taken from reference TRBV7-9 and TRBJ1-1, reads DTGVSQNPRHKITKRGQNVTFRCDPISEHNRLYWYRQTLGQGPEFLTYFQNEAQLEKSRLLSDRFSAERPKGSFSTLEIQRTEQGDSAMYLCASSHRDGPTEAFFGQGTRLTVV.

The V and J genes are TRBV12-3 or TRBV12-4 and TRBJ2-5; without DNA, the TCRdb call of TRBD2 cannot be checked. There are 16 residues in the CDR3. The CDR3 spells CASSPSGLAVQETQYF.

The V and J genes are TRBV7-9 and TRBJ2-7; TCRdb proposes TRBD1, but this gene call is untestable without DNA. The germline V gene has CDR1 SEHNR and CDR2 FQNEAQ (reference sequence). The CDR3 has 13 residues. The CDR3 here is CASSGDITYEQYF.

The rearrangement links TRBV9 to TRBJ2-1; TCRdb selects TRBD2, and the lack of DNA leaves this call unchecked. CDR1 SGDLS and CDR2 YYNGEE come from the germline V gene. The CDR3 has 12 amino acids. The CDR3 spells CASTHGENEQFF.

V gene TRBV27 combines with J gene TRBJ1-3. CDR1 is MNHEY, CDR2 SMNVEV, per germline (reference sequence). There are 18 residues in the CDR3. The CDR3 loop reads CASSLSNPRILPGNTIYF.

This sequence joins TRBV28 and TRBJ2-3; the TCRdb D gene call, TRBD1, has no DNA to confirm it. Germline-derived CDR1 and CDR2 are MDHEN and SYDVKM. The CDR3 totals 16 residues. Here the CDR3 reads CASSSTGQGPTDTQYF.